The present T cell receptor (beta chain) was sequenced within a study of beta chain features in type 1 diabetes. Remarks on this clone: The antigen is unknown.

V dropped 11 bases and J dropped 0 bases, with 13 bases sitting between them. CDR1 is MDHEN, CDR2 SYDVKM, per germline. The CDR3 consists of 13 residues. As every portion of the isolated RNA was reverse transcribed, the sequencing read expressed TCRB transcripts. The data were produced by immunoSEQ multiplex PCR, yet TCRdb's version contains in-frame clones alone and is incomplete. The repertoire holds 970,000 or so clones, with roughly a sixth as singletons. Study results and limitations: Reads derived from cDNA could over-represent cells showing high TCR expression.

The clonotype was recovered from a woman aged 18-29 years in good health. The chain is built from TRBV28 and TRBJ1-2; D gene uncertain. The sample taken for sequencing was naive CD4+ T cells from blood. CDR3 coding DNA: TGTGCCGGATCCCGGGAAGCTAACTATGGCTACACCTTC. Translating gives CAGSREANYGYTF.